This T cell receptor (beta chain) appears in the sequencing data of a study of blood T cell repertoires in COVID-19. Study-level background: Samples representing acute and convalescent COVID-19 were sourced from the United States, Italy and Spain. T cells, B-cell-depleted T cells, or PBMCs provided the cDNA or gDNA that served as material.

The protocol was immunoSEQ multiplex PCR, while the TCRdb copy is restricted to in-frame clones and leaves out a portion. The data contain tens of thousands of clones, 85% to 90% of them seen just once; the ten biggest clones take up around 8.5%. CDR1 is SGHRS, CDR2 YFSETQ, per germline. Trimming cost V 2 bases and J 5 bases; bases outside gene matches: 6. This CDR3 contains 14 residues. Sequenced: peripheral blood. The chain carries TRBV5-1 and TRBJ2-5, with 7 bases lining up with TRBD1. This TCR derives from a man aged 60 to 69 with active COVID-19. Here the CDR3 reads CASSFGQVGETQYF. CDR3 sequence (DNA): TGCGCCAGCAGCTTCGGACAGGTTGGGGAGACCCAGTACTTC.